This T cell receptor beta chain is from a study of OX40 agonist ivuxolimab in advanced cancers. Study-wide background: A male proportion of around 86% was recorded, with mean age approximately 57 years and range roughly 23 to 79. Study results and limitations: Clonal expansion was among the lowest in partial responders at 0.1-3.0 mg/kg, especially CD8+. On average, CD8+ T cells showed a greater number of expanded clones than CD4+.

Turning to this clone: Its matching antigen is unknown.

The data were produced by immunoSEQ multiplex PCR, yet TCRdb's version contains in-frame clones alone and is incomplete. The sample records more than 65,000 clones, approximately 78% being singletons. Germline V CDR1 and CDR2: MNHEY, SMNVEV (reference sequence). The CDR3 contains 17 residues. V was shortened by 6 bases and J by 0 bases, with 17 bases between the two germline ends. The chain joins TRBV27 to TRBJ2-2, with TRBD2 as a possible D gene (5 bases). The specimen was CD4+ or CD8+ T cells sorted from blood, collected in a trial of the OX40 agonist ivuxolimab. This receptor was identified in an adult with an advanced solid tumor such as melanoma, head and neck, liver or kidney cancer. For the CDR3, the DNA is TGTGCCAGCAGCGAACTCGGGAAGCGTACGAACACCGGGGAGCTGTTTTTT. Translating gives CASSELGKRTNTGELFF.